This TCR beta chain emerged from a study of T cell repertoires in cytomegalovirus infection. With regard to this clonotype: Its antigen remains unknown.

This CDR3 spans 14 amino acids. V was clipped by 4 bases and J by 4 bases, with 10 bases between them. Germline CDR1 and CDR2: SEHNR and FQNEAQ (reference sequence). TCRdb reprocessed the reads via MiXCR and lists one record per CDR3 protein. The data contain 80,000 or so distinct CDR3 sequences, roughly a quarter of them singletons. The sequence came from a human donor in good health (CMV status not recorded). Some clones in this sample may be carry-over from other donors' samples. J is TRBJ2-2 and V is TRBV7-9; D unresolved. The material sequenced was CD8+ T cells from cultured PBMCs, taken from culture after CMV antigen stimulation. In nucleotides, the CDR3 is TGTGCCAGCAGCTCCCCGGCAGGCACCGGGGAGCTGTTTTTT. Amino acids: CASSSPAGTGELFF.